Shown below are 18 T cell receptor beta chains from a single sample sequenced in a study of CD8 T cells in ankylosing spondylitis. Study-wide points: What appeared characteristic of ankylosing spondylitis blood was a TCR beta motif of 7 or 8 highly homologous variants.

TCRdb processed the 5' RACE reads anew with MiXCR; each CDR3 protein has one entry. The data show around 890,000 distinct CDR3 sequences, approximately 10% seen once. These receptors' antigens are unknown. Sequences were obtained from blood, either unsorted or a sorted T cell fraction (not recorded which). Receptors were obtained from a male donor with ankylosing spondylitis.

The sample holds many counts of this clonotype. The chain joins TRBV20-1 to TRBJ2-1; D might be TRBD2 (6 bases). This CDR3 contains 13 residues. Trimming pared 6 bases from V and 8 bases from J, leaving 17 bases between. Germline assignment: CDR1 DFQATT and CDR2 SNEGSKA (reference sequence). This CDR3 reads CSATPGVNYEQFF. CDR3 nucleotide sequence: TGCAGTGCAACCCCGGGGGTTAATTATGAGCAGTTCTTC.

The CDR3 protein is CASSWIGTGNTDTQYF. The CDR3 DNA reads as TGTGCCAGCAGCTGGATCGGGACAGGGAACACAGATACGCAGTATTTT. The genes are TRBV14 and TRBJ2-3; 9 bases fit TRBD1. Per germline, CDR1 SGHDN and CDR2 FVKESK. With 5 bases clipped from V and 2 bases from J, the junction kept 8 bases outside the gene matches. The length of the CDR3 is 16 residues.

The rearrangement joins TRBV28 to TRBJ2-7; 10 nucleotides align to TRBD2. V trimming: 10 bases; J trimming: 5 bases; junction bases outside the gene matches: 8. The CDR3 consists of 13 residues. The V gene's germline CDR1 is MDHEN and CDR2 SYDVKM. CDR3 amino acids: CATDYSGRNEQYF. CDR3 coding DNA: TGTGCCACAGATTATAGCGGGAGGAACGAGCAGTACTTC. The entire variable domain, with the rest obtained from reference TRBV28 and TRBJ2-7, is as follows: DVKVTQSSRYLVKRTGEKVFLECVQDMDHENMFWYRQDPGLGLRLIYFSYDVKMKEKGDIPEGYSVSREKKERFSLILESASTNQTSMYLCATDYSGRNEQYFGPGTRLTVT.

CDR3: CASSQEFRVQDSFTDTQYF. The CDR3 coding sequence is TGCGCCAGCAGCCAAGAATTTCGGGTTCAAGACAGCTTCACAGATACGCAGTATTTT. V is TRBV4-3 and J is TRBJ2-3; TRBD1 is a possible D gene (5 bases). Germline V gene lookup returns CDR1 LGHNA and CDR2 YSLEER. This CDR3 is 19 amino acids long. Trimming removed 0 bases from V and 2 bases from J, with 21 bases in between.

Remarks on this clonotype: With a much larger clone just one base away, this may be a read error. The rearrangement uses TRBV20-1 and TRBJ1-1; perhaps TRBD1 as D (6 bases). Per the germline V gene, CDR1 is DFQATT and CDR2 is SNEGSKA (reference sequence). The CDR3 is made up of 8 amino acids. In DNA, the CDR3 is TGCAGTGCTATAGGGGGGAAGTTT. The encoded protein is CSAIGGKF.

This clonotype showed up just a few times. Here the CDR3 reads CASSRFDEQFF. CDR3 in DNA: TGTGCCAGCAGCCGGTTCGACGAGCAGTTCTTC. This rearrangement joins TRBV28 to TRBJ2-1; no clear D. This CDR3 contains 11 residues. Germline V gene data show CDR1 as MDHEN and CDR2 as SYDVKM. Trimming took 6 bases from V and 10 from J, leaving 10 bases between them.

The chain uses TRBV20-1 and TRBJ2-2; D uncertain. CDR1 is DFQATT and CDR2 is SNEGSKA in the germline V gene (reference sequence). The CDR3 length is 14 residues. V lost 6 bases and J lost 4, with 15 bases in between. CDR3 bases: TGCAGTGCCCGACGGTCGCTAGGCACCGGGGAGCTGTTTTTT. This codes for CSARRSLGTGELFF.

This clonotype was recorded many times. This chain links TRBV9 with TRBJ2-7; 9 bases line up with TRBD1. This CDR3 spans 14 amino acids. CDR1 and CDR2 from the germline V gene are SGDLS and YYNGEE. Trimming at V came to 4 bases and at J to 5 bases, leaving 7 bases not matched to a gene. This CDR3 is CASSPRQGGDEQYF. Here the CDR3 DNA reads TGTGCCAGCAGCCCTCGACAGGGGGGGGACGAGCAGTACTTC.

The CDR3 bases are TGCAGTGCTAGTGATGTTAAGGGAACTGAAGCTTTCTTT. Its protein is CSASDVKGTEAFF. The chain joins TRBV20-1 to TRBJ1-1; D is uncertain. V lost 3 bases and J lost 5, with 13 bases in between. CDR3 length: 13 residues. Per germline, CDR1 DFQATT and CDR2 SNEGSKA (reference sequence).

This clonotype occurred many times. The CDR3 sequence is CASSPLRGASSYEQYF. CDR3 nucleotides: TGTGCCAGCAGTCCTCTGCGGGGGGCTAGCTCCTACGAGCAGTACTTC. The rearrangement links TRBV6-1 to TRBJ2-7; 8 nucleotides match TRBD2. V dropped 5 bases and J dropped 0; count of bases not matched to a gene: 9. Looked up from germline, CDR1 is MNHNS and CDR2 is SASEGT. This CDR3 region has 16 residues.

This clonotype was seen repeatedly, ten times or more. The rearrangement joins TRBV20-1 to TRBJ1-4; tentative D call: TRBD1 (5 bases). Germline V gives CDR1 DFQATT, CDR2 SNEGSKA (reference sequence). V was cut by 6 bases and J by 5 bases, with 13 bases left in between. This CDR3 contains 13 residues. CDR3 in DNA: TGCAGTGCCCCGGGACTTACCAATGAAAAACTGTTTTTT. Translation: CSAPGLTNEKLFF.

This chain connects TRBV20-1 to TRBJ2-5, with 10 bases that match TRBD2. The CDR3 length is 15 residues. The germline V gene has CDR1 DFQATT and CDR2 SNEGSKA (reference sequence). The CDR3 sequence is CRGGTTLAGYETQYF. The CDR3 nucleotides are TGCAGGGGAGGAACTACACTAGCGGGGTATGAGACCCAGTACTTC.

This clonotype showed up many times. The genes are TRBV5-1 and TRBJ1-2; D unresolved. V lost 0 bases and J 0 bases, leaving 9 bases between the germline ends. This CDR3 has 15 amino acids. Germline-derived CDR1 and CDR2 are SGHRS and YFSETQ. CDR3 in amino acids: CASSLVVGPNYGYTF. In nucleotides, the CDR3 is TGCGCCAGCAGCTTGGTTGTGGGTCCTAACTATGGCTACACCTTC.

Many counts were recorded for this clonotype. The chain's CDR3 is CAISETGQETQYF. CDR3 DNA sequence: TGTGCCATCAGTGAGACGGGACAAGAGACCCAGTACTTC. The chain couples TRBV10-3 to TRBJ2-5, with D possibly TRBD2 on 5 matching bases. The CDR3 is 13 amino acids. The V end was cut by 2 bases, the J end by 2 bases, with 6 bases between. Germline loops: CDR1 ENHRY, CDR2 SYGVKD.

This clonotype has more than one count but fewer than ten. The gene calls are TRBV7-2 and TRBJ2-1; perhaps TRBD2 as D (6 bases). CDR3 length: 14 residues. Germline V gene data show CDR1 as SGHTA and CDR2 as FQGNSA. Trimming took off 3 bases at V and 5 bases at J, with 11 bases between the two ends. CDR3 DNA sequence: TGTGCCAGCAGCTTTCAACGGGAGAACAATGAGCAGTTCTTC. Translating gives CASSFQRENNEQFF.

The V gene is TRBV15, the J gene TRBJ2-2; no reliable D call. This CDR3 is 12 amino acids long. Germline CDR1 reads LNHNV; CDR2 reads YYDKDF (reference sequence). The V end lost 1 base, the J end lost 6 bases, and 3 bases lay between the germline ends. The CDR3 DNA is TGTGCCACCAGCAGAGTGGCCGGGGAGCTGTTTTTT. The encoded protein is CATSRVAGELFF.

This clonotype has at least ten counts. The V call is TRBV6-1, the J call TRBJ2-7; TRBD1 aligns across 7 bases. The CDR3 covers 14 residues. Germline CDR1 reads MNHNS; CDR2 reads SASEGT. Germline trimming cut 4 bases from V and 5 bases from J; bases unmatched to any gene: 8. The CDR3 reads CASSGQGRWNEQYF. The DNA of the CDR3 is TGTGCCAGCAGTGGACAGGGACGTTGGAACGAGCAGTACTTC.

This clonotype came up a few times. The chain uses TRBV20-1 and TRBJ2-3; 8 bases agree with TRBD2. Germline-derived CDR1 and CDR2 are DFQATT and SNEGSKA (reference sequence). This CDR3 is built from 15 residues. V trimming: 6 bases; J trimming: 6 bases; junction bases outside the gene matches: 14. The CDR3 region has the DNA TGCAGTGCAGACGGGGGGGAGGGGCCGAGGGATACGCAGTATTTT. It is translated as CSADGGEGPRDTQYF.